This T cell receptor (beta chain) was recovered during a study of cytotoxic CD8 clonotypes in ibrutinib-treated CLL. This clone occurred once. Sequencing was performed with immunoSEQ multiplex PCR; in TCRdb, only in-frame clones are kept and a portion is missing. This table has fewer than 400,000 clones, roughly 70% appearing once. Looked up from germline, CDR1 is KGHSH and CDR2 is LQKENI. V lost 3 bases and J lost 12, with 17 bases in between. The CDR3 loop spans 13 amino acids. The receptor was derived from a human donor with chronic lymphocytic leukemia. The V call is TRBV18, the J call TRBJ1-2, with D possibly being TRBD1 (6 bases). Material: PBMCs, obtained after 36 months of ibrutinib treatment. CDR3 DNA sequence: TGTGCCAGCTCACCGCAGACAGGAGGGTCTGACACCTTC. This codes for CASSPQTGGSDTF.